This TCR beta chain was observed in a study of blood T cell repertoires in COVID-19 (dated by TCRdb to 2020 to 2021). In the study overall: The collaborator samples originated in the United States, Italy and Spain and spanned the acute and convalescent phases of COVID-19. The material from the prospective study consisted of cDNA or gDNA derived from T cells, B-cell-depleted T cells, or PBMCs. The dataset comprised deeply sampled blood TCRbeta repertoires from subjects exposed to, actively infected with, or recovered from COVID-19. The repertoires were released in a freely available public database meant as a resource for research on the immune response to SARS-CoV-2. Samples came from the ongoing ImmuneRACE study (first 160 participants) plus 1,254 subjects from 6 global collaborators. The sample metadata nearly always contained a de-identified subject ID, COVID-19 status, age in years and sex. Where available, HLA class I and class II types were taken from metadata supplied by the sample provider and were not determined by assay-based typing. Broad study findings and their caveats: How much clinical and demographic metadata was included differed by source and by participant, and the metadata was provided uncurated.

Whole blood was collected in K2EDTA tubes by collaborating institutions according to the institutions' own protocols. Collaborator samples were shipped for TCRbeta analysis as frozen whole blood, isolated PBMCs, or DNA extracted from either sample type. As encoded in the germline V gene, CDR1 is MNHEY while CDR2 is SVGAGI. There are 16 amino acids in the CDR3, from cysteine to phenylalanine inclusive. Just the 48-base CDR3 DNA is kept, in frame starting at base 1. Trimming accounts for 4 bases at V and 2 bases at J, while the number of junction bases matched to no gene is 6. Points on this clone: The target of this receptor is not known. The input lacks base qualities; no much larger clone sits a single base away.

The immunoSEQ Assay, a bias-controlled multiplex PCR, was used to amplify TCRbeta CDR3 regions from genomic DNA. As for how the authors treated the data: The number of nucleated cells in each sample was estimated from the amplification of reference gene primers within the assay. To quantify the absolute abundance of each unique TCRbeta CDR3 rearrangement, sequence reads were collapsed and filtered. Productive Simpson clonality was computed per sample as the square root of Simpson's diversity index over productive rearrangements. Sourced from immuneACCESS, this table was stored by TCRdb with only in-frame sequences that have V and J called. A share of the clones is absent; for the studies checked, an unresolved V gene accounts for under half, and the remainder has no known explanation. V, J and clone size were drawn from that table, and D and trimming were deduced from the DNA. For this sample the table gives tens of thousands of clones, of which 60% to 85% were detected only once. Of the sample, 15% is held by the ten largest clones.

Here the chain combines TRBV6-5 and TRBJ1-3; 9 bases in between match TRBD1. Input material: peripheral blood. The sequence was collected from a human donor with active or convalescent COVID-19. The donor label of this sample is uncertain. The DNA sequence is TGTGCCAGCAGTTCTCACAGGGGGCGCACTGGAAACACCATATATTTT. This codes for CASSSHRGRTGNTIYF.